This TCR beta chain appears in the sequencing data of a study of CD8 T cells in ankylosing spondylitis. Trimming took 2 bases from V and 0 from J, leaving 6 bases between them. Germline V CDR1 and CDR2: SGHRS, YFSETQ. The CDR3 loop spans 14 amino acids. This clonotype was detected many times. Each CDR3 protein gets one entry after TCRdb re-called the 5' RACE reads with MiXCR. The repertoire holds around 220,000 distinct CDR3 sequences, with roughly a tenth as singletons. The sequence came from a male donor with ankylosing spondylitis or in good health (not recorded which). Sequencing input: blood, either unsorted or a sorted T cell fraction (not recorded which). The chain uses TRBV5-1 and TRBJ2-1, with D perhaps matching TRBD1 (5 bases). CDR3 DNA sequence: TGCGCCAGCAGCTTTCAGGGCTCCTACAATGAGCAGTTCTTC. This gives the protein CASSFQGSYNEQFF.